Listed below are T cell receptor beta chains from one sample, sequenced in a study of T cell repertoires in cytomegalovirus infection. Antigens for these TCRs are unknown. Using its own MiXCR run on the reads, TCRdb lists one record per CDR3 protein. This sample has approximately 910,000 distinct CDR3 sequences, with around 32% found just once. This specimen consisted of cultured CD8+ T cells from PBMCs, obtained from culture after CMV antigen stimulation. These receptors all stem from a human donor in good health (CMV status not recorded). Some clones in this sample may be carry-over from other donors' samples. CDR3s leave out the opening cysteine and the closing phenylalanine or tryptophan.

v_call,j_call,cdr3_aa
TRBV6-5,TRBJ2-1,ASNTGLAINEQF
TRBV7-8,TRBJ2-3,VSSYRDRGTDTQY
TRBV7-6,TRBJ2-3,ASSYTGASTDTQY
TRBV2,TRBJ2-4,ASSELAGSENIQY
TRBV27,TRBJ1-2,ASSLGSDRGGGYT
TRBV6-5,TRBJ1-1,ASSYQGAPGTEAF
TRBV12-3/TRBV12-4,TRBJ2-5,ASSPRDRPPETQY
TRBV4-1,TRBJ2-1,ASSQSISDNEQF
TRBV12-3/TRBV12-4,TRBJ1-1,ASSQRTEAF
TRBV5-5,TRBJ1-2,ASSLRTEQLYYGYT
TRBV19,TRBJ2-1,ASTPLSGTPASYNEQF
TRBV12-3/TRBV12-4,TRBJ2-3,ASGLTDTQY
TRBV7-3,TRBJ1-4,TSSSPAVGEKLF
TRBV7-9,TRBJ1-1,ASSLEGHLKTEAF
TRBV7-9,TRBJ1-2,ASSFQQGGDGYT
TRBV6-2/TRBV6-3,TRBJ1-2,ASEAYYGYT
TRBV20-1,TRBJ2-1,SASPGTGFSYNEQF
TRBV6-5,TRBJ1-2,ASSYGGVNYGYT
TRBV2,TRBJ2-3,AREGAREETDTQY
TRBV7-9,TRBJ1-1,ASSSQWGQAPEAF
TRBV4-1,TRBJ2-5,TSSQELETQY
TRBV5-6,TRBJ1-4,ASSPTGGSTNEKLF
TRBV6-1,TRBJ2-7,ASSEGRVSYEQY
TRBV7-9,TRBJ2-1,ASSDMSGGHEQF
TRBV7-6,TRBJ2-2,ASNKPGTGNTGELF
TRBV4-1,TRBJ2-1,ASSHLLGTSGSYNEQF
TRBV7-6,TRBJ1-4,ASSLERGQGDSANEKLF
TRBV7-8,TRBJ1-5,ASSQGTDPLSSYQPQH
TRBV7-9,TRBJ2-4,ASSSLGDRRYIQY